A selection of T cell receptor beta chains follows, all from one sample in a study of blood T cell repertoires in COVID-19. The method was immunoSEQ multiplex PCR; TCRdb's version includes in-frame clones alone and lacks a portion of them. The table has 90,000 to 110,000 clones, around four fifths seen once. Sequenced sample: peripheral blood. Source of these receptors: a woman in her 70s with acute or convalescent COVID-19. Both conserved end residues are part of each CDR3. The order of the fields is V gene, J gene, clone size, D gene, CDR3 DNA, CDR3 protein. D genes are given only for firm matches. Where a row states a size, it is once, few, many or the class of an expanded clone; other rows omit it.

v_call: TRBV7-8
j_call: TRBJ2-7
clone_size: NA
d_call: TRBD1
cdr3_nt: TGTGCCAGCAGCTCGAGGGACAGGGCCGTCGAGCAGTACTTC
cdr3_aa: CASSSRDRAVEQYF

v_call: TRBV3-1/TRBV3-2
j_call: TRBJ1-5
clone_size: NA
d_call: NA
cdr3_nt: TGTGCCAGCAGCCAAGAGGGAAGGGGCTCGGTAGCGCCCCAGCATTTT
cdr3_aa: CASSQEGRGSVAPQHF

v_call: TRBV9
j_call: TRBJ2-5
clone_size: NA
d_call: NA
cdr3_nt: TGTGCCAGCAGCGGGGGGCAGGGTCAACAAGAGACCCAGTACTTC
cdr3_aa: CASSGGQGQQETQYF

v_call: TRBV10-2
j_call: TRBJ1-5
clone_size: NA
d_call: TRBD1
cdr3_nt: TGCGCCAGCAGTGACGGGACAGGGGCGGGAAGCAATCAGCCCCAGCATTTT
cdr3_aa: CASSDGTGAGSNQPQHF

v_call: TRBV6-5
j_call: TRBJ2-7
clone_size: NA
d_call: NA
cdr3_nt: TGTGCCAGCAGTTACTCCCAGGCCCAACCAACCTACGAGCAGTACTTC
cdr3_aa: CASSYSQAQPTYEQYF

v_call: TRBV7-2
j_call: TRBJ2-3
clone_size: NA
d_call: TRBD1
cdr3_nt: TGTGCCAGCAGCTTGACAGGGTCAACAGATACGCAGTATTTT
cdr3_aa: CASSLTGSTDTQYF

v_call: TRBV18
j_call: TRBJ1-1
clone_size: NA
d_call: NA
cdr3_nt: TGTGCCAGCTCACCTATGGACAGCAACACTGAAGCTTTCTTT
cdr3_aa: CASSPMDSNTEAFF

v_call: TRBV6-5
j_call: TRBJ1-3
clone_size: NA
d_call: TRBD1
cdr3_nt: TGTGCCAGCAGTTCAGACAGGGGCTCTGGAAACACCATATATTTT
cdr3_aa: CASSSDRGSGNTIYF

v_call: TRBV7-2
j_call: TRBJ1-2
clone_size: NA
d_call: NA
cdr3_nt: TGTGCCAGCAGCTTAGCGGCAACTAACTATGGCTACACCTTC
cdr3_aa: CASSLAATNYGYTF

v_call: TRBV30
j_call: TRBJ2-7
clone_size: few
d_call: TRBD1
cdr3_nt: TGTGCCGGACACCGGGACAGAGCCTACGAGCAGTACTTC
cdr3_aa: CAGHRDRAYEQYF

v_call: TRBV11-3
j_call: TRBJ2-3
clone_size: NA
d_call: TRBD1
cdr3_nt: TGTGCCAGCAGCTTACGGACAGGGGCAGATACGCAGTATTTT
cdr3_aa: CASSLRTGADTQYF

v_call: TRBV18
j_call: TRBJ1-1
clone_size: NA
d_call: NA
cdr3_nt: TGTGCCAGCTCACCAGCGGCACCCCCGAAGAGCACTGAAGCTTTCTTT
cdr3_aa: CASSPAAPPKSTEAFF

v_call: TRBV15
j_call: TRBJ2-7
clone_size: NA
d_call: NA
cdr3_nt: TGTGCCACCAGCAGAGATTCAGGAGGGGAGCAGTACTTC
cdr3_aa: CATSRDSGGEQYF

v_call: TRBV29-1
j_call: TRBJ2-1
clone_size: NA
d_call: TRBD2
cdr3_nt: TGCAGCGTTTCCTCCGGGGGGAGGGCGGGTGAGCAGTTCTTC
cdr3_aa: CSVSSGGRAGEQFF

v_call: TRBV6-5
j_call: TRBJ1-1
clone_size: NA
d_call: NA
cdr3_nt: TGTGCCAGCAGTTACTCGAGCCCGAGCATGAACACTGAAGCTTTCTTT
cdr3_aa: CASSYSSPSMNTEAFF

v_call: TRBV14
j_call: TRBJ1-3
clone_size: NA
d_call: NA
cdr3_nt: TGTGCCAGCAGCCAAGAGAGGCCCGGCTCTGGAAACACCATATATTTT
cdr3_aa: CASSQERPGSGNTIYF

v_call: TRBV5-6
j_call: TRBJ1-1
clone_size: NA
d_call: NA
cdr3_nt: TGTGCCAGCAGCACACAGGGTTTTGAAGCTTTCTTT
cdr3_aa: CASSTQGFEAFF

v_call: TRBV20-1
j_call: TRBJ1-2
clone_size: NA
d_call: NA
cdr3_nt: TGCAGTGCTAGGGAGGGGATTACCACCTTC
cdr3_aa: CSAREGITTF

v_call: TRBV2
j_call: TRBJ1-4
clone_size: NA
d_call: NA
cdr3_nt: TGTGCCAGCACGAGACTAGGAATTAATGAAAAACTGTTTTTT
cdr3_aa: CASTRLGINEKLFF

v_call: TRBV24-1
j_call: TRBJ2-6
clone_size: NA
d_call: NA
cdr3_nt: TGTGCCACCAGTGATCCCCGGGGGGCCAACGTCCTGACTTTC
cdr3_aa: CATSDPRGANVLTF

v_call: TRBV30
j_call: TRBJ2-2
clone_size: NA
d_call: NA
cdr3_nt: TGTGCCTGGAGCGGGGGCACCGGGGAGCTGTTTTTT
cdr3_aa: CAWSGGTGELFF

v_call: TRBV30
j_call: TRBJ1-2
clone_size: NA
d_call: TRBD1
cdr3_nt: TGTGCCAAACGAACCGGGACAGGGACCTATGGCTACACCTTC
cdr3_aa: CAKRTGTGTYGYTF